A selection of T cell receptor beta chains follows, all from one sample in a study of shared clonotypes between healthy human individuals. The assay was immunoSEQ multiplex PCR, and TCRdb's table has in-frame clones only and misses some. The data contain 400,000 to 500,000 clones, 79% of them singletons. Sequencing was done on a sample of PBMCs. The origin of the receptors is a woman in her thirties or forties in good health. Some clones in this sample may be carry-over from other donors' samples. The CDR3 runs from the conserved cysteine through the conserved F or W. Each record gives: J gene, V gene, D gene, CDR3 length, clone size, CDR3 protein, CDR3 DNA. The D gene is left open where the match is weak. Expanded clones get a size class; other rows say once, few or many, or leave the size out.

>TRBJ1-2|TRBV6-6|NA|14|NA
CASSYFPVNYGYTF
TGTGCCAGCAGTTACTTCCCAGTCAACTATGGCTACACCTTC
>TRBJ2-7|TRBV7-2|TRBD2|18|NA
CASSLRWTSGRASYEQYF
TGTGCCAGCAGCTTACGCTGGACTAGCGGGAGGGCCAGTTACGAGCAGTACTTC
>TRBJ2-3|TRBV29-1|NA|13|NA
CSVESGSTDTQYF
TGCAGCGTTGAAAGCGGGAGCACAGATACGCAGTATTTT
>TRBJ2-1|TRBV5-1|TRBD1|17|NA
CASSLRGQGFSYNEQFF
TGCGCCAGCAGCTTGAGGGGACAGGGGTTTTCCTACAATGAGCAGTTCTTC
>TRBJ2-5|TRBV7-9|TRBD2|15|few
CASSSTSGFQETQYF
TGTGCCAGCAGCTCGACTAGCGGATTCCAAGAGACCCAGTACTTC
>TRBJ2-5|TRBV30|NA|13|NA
CAWSGAGKETQYF
TGTGCCTGGAGCGGAGCAGGCAAAGAGACCCAGTACTTC
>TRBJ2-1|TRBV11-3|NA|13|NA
CASSFGVHNEQFF
TGTGCCAGCAGCTTCGGAGTGCACAATGAGCAGTTCTTC
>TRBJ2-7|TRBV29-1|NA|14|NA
CSVESGGGGDEQYF
TGCAGCGTTGAATCGGGTGGAGGGGGCGACGAGCAGTACTTC
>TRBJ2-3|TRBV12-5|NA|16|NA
CASGPGSRGGPDTQYF
TGTGCTAGTGGTCCCGGTAGCCGAGGGGGGCCAGATACGCAGTATTTT
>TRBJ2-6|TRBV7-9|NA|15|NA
CASSFQGAGANVLTF
TGTGCCAGCAGCTTTCAGGGAGCTGGGGCCAACGTCCTGACTTTC
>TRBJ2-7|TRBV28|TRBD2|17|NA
CASSAAGTSRNSYEQYF
TGTGCCAGCAGTGCAGCCGGGACTAGCCGGAATTCCTACGAGCAGTACTTC
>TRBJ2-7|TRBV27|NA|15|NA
CASTQSLTRGYEQYF
TGTGCCAGCACCCAGTCCTTAACGCGGGGCTACGAGCAGTACTTC
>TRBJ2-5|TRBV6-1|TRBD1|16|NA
CASSEWDRGQRETQYF
TGTGCCAGCAGTGAGTGGGACAGGGGGCAACGAGAGACCCAGTACTTC
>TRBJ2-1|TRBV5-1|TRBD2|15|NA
CASSLTSGTYNEQFF
TGCGCCAGCAGCCTAACTAGCGGGACCTACAATGAGCAGTTCTTC
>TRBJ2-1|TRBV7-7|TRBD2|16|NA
CASSASGGGSYNEQFF
TGTGCTAGCAGCGCGTCCGGGGGAGGGTCCTACAATGAGCAGTTCTTC
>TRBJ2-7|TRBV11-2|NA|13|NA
CASSLTRSYEQYF
TGTGCCAGCAGTTTAACCCGCTCCTACGAGCAGTACTTC
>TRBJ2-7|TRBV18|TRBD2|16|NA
CASSPLPAGGRYEQYF
TGTGCCAGCTCACCACTTCCAGCGGGAGGCCGCTACGAGCAGTACTTC
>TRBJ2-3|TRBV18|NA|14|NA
CASSRVGSTDTQYF
TGTGCCAGCTCACGGGTGGGGAGCACAGATACGCAGTATTTT
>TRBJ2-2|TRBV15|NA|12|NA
CATSIYTGELFF
TGTGCCACCAGCATATACACCGGGGAGCTGTTTTTT
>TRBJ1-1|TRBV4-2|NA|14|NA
CASLTNSGSTEAFF
TGTGCCAGCCTTACCAATTCCGGGAGCACTGAAGCTTTCTTT
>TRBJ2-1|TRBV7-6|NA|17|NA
CASSGRRQVNPYNEQFF
TGTGCCAGCAGCGGGCGGAGACAGGTGAATCCCTACAATGAGCAGTTCTTC
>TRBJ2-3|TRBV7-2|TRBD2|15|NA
CASSSPAGVRDTQYF
TGTGCCAGCAGCTCCCCAGCGGGAGTAAGAGATACGCAGTATTTT
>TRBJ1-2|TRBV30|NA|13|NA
CAWSKLLEGGYTF
TGTGCCTGGAGTAAACTGCTTGAGGGAGGCTACACCTTC
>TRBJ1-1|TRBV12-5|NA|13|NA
CASGLGRNTEAFF
TGTGCTAGTGGTTTAGGAAGGAACACTGAAGCTTTCTTT
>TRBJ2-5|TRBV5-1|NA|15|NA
CASSLELRIQETQYF
TGCGCCAGCAGCTTGGAGTTAAGGATACAAGAGACCCAGTACTTC
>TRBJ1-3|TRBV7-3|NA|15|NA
CASSLSGSPGNTIYF
TGTGCCAGCAGCTTATCGGGGTCACCTGGAAACACCATATATTTT
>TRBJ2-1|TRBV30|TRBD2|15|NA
CAWSRTAGVYNEQFF
TGTGCCTGGAGTAGGACAGCGGGAGTTTACAATGAGCAGTTCTTC
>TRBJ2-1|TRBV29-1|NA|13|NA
CSVESPVYNEQFF
TGCAGCGTTGAAAGTCCTGTGTACAATGAGCAGTTCTTC
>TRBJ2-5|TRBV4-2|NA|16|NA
CASSLLWGSVEETQYF
TGTGCCAGCAGCCTGCTTTGGGGGAGCGTGGAGGAGACCCAGTACTTC
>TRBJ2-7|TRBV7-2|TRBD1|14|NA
CASSSRTGGYEQYF
TGTGCCAGCAGCTCCAGGACAGGGGGGTACGAGCAGTACTTC